Following are 27 T cell receptor beta chains from one sample sequenced in a study of blood T cell repertoires in COVID-19. Profiling relied on immunoSEQ multiplex PCR, and the TCRdb table lists in-frame clones only, not all of them. The sample consists of about 140,000 clones, approximately 81% of them appearing once. Sequencing used peripheral blood. The receptors were gathered from a human donor in a cohort sampled during active COVID-19.

This chain links TRBV5-6 with TRBJ2-1; 11 bases align to TRBD2. This CDR3 comprises 15 residues. The germline CDR1 and CDR2 sequences are SGHDT and YYEEEE. The trim removed 4 bases at V and 6 bases at J, leaving 6 bases unmatched. The CDR3 loop reads CASSLRLAGSNEQFF. As DNA, the CDR3 is TGTGCCAGCAGCCTTCGACTAGCGGGGTCCAATGAGCAGTTCTTC.

The chain is built from TRBV2 and TRBJ2-2; D call uncertain. Trimming removed 3 bases at V and 2 bases at J, with 4 bases between. The CDR3 is made up of 13 amino acids. Germline V gives CDR1 SNHLY, CDR2 FYNNEI. CDR3 DNA sequence: TGTGCCAGCAGTGAGCGAAACACCGGGGAGCTGTTTTTT. This encodes CASSERNTGELFF.

This CDR3 is CASNRTSEIYEQYF. Written as DNA, the CDR3 is TGTGCCAGCAACCGGACTAGCGAGATCTACGAGCAGTACTTC. The chain recombines TRBV21-1 with TRBJ2-7; TRBD2 was called by the table and not checked on the DNA. TRBV21-1 is labeled a pseudogene. The CDR3 runs to 14 residues.

The CDR3 DNA follows: TGTGCCACCAGTGATTTCGAGACACCAGACACCGGGGAGCTGTTTTTT. Encoded protein: CATSDFETPDTGELFF. The rearrangement joins TRBV24-1 to TRBJ2-2; D remains unclear. CDR1 and CDR2 from the germline V gene are KGHDR and SFDVKD. V was shortened by 1 base and J by 3 bases, with 11 bases between the two germline ends. This CDR3 is built from 16 residues.

The chain uses TRBV7-2 and TRBJ1-5, with D possibly matching TRBD1 (5 bases). The germline V gene encodes CDR1 SGHTA and CDR2 FQGNSA. The CDR3 has 15 residues. V lost 2 bases and J lost 3, with 11 bases in between. CDR3 sequence reads: CASSLQGSYNQPQHF. The CDR3 DNA sequence: TGTGCCAGCAGCTTACAGGGTTCGTACAATCAGCCCCAGCATTTT.

The chain joins TRBV7-2 to TRBJ2-4; 7 bases map to TRBD1. V lost 4 bases to trimming and J lost 0 bases; unmatched junction nucleotides: 0. The CDR3 length is 14 residues. Germline V gene sequence: CDR1 SGHTA, CDR2 FQGNSA. CDR3 nucleotide sequence: TGTGCCAGCAGCTCAGGGGGAGCCAAAAACATTCAGTACTTC. Its protein product is CASSSGGAKNIQYF.

This chain connects TRBV5-4 to TRBJ1-1; TRBD1 is a possible D gene (6 bases). CDR1 SGHNT and CDR2 YYREEE come from the germline V gene (reference sequence). The V end was cut by 1 base, the J end by 2 bases, with 15 bases between. The CDR3 loop spans 16 amino acids. In nucleotides, the CDR3 is TGTGCCAGCAGCTTGCCACCGTTAGGGGGAAACACTGAAGCTTTCTTT. As protein: CASSLPPLGGNTEAFF.

The gene calls are TRBV4-1 and TRBJ2-7, with a possible D match to TRBD1 (6 bases). The CDR3 sequence is 15 residues long. Trimming took 0 bases from V and 2 from J, leaving 11 bases between them. Germline V gene data show CDR1 as MGHRA and CDR2 as YSYEKL. The CDR3 DNA is TGCGCCAGCAGCCAAGATTTTGGACAGCCCTACGAGCAGTACTTC. Translating gives CASSQDFGQPYEQYF.

The chain uses TRBV28 and TRBJ1-5; D is ambiguous. This CDR3 is built from 13 residues. V lost 7 bases, J lost 3 bases, and 10 bases lay in between. Germline CDR1 and CDR2: MDHEN and SYDVKM. CDR3 nucleotide sequence: TGTGCCAGCACCAGACACATCAATCAGCCCCAGCATTTT. This codes for CASTRHINQPQHF. Full variable domain (remainder filled in from reference TRBV28 and TRBJ1-5): DVKVTQSSRYLVKRTGEKVFLECVQDMDHENMFWYRQDPGLGLRLIYFSYDVKMKEKGDIPEGYSVSREKKERFSLILESASTNQTSMYLCASTRHINQPQHFGDGTRLSIL.

The count of this clone is one. V and J are TRBV7-2 and TRBJ2-1; 11 positions agree with TRBD2. The CDR3 loop spans 16 amino acids. V shed 5 bases, J shed 2 bases, and the junction held 5 bases outside the gene matches. Germline assignment: CDR1 SGHTA and CDR2 FQGNSA. CDR3 bases: TGTGCCAGCAGCCTTTCTAGCGGGAGGACCTACAATGAGCAGTTCTTC. This sequence encodes CASSLSSGRTYNEQFF. Together with reference TRBV7-2 and TRBJ2-1, the CDR3 gives the full variable domain: GAGVSQSPSNKVTEKGKDVELRCDPISGHTALYWYRQSLGQGLEFLIYFQGNSAPDKSGLPSDRFSAERTGGSVSTLTIQRTQQEDSAVYLCASSLSSGRTYNEQFFGPGTRLTVL.

The chain is built from TRBV27 and TRBJ2-7; D gene uncertain. This CDR3 is 11 amino acids long. The V gene's germline CDR1 is MNHEY and CDR2 SMNVEV (reference sequence). V lost 2 bases and J lost 6, with 5 bases in between. The DNA of the CDR3 is TGTGCCAGCAGTTTACTCGGCGAGCAGTACTTC. Translating it yields CASSLLGEQYF.

The chain carries TRBV7-3 and TRBJ2-7, with TRBD2 matching over 12 bases. Germline V gene sequence: CDR1 SGHTA, CDR2 FQGTGA. V shed 3 bases, J shed 2 bases, and the junction held 23 bases outside the gene matches. This CDR3 has 22 amino acids. In DNA, the CDR3 is TGTGCCAGCAGCTTCTCCGGGACACTCGGGACTAGCGGGCCTCTGACAACCTACGAGCAGTACTTC. Protein product: CASSFSGTLGTSGPLTTYEQYF.

The chain employs TRBV7-9 and TRBJ2-5, with D possibly matching TRBD2 (6 bases). Trimming pared 1 base from V and 4 bases from J, leaving 16 bases between. Per the germline V gene, CDR1 is SEHNR and CDR2 is FQNEAQ (reference sequence). The CDR3 length is 16 residues. The DNA of the CDR3 is TGTGCCAGCAGCTTAGATAGTCGGGGAGGTGGAGAGACCCAGTACTTC. Translating it yields CASSLDSRGGGETQYF.

This rearrangement joins TRBV7-9 to TRBJ2-1; TRBD2 aligns across 10 bases. Losses at the gene ends were 4 bases for V and 7 bases for J; bases not matched to a gene: 7. Germline values: CDR1 SEHNR, CDR2 FQNEAQ (reference sequence). This CDR3 has 15 residues. The CDR3, as DNA: TGTGCCAGCAGCTCGCCTGGGACTAGCGTAAATGAGCAGTTCTTC. Translating it yields CASSSPGTSVNEQFF.

This clone was counted many times. V gene TRBV19 combines with J gene TRBJ2-7; D remains unclear. This CDR3 comprises 13 residues. V was shortened by 3 bases and J by 3 bases, with 9 bases between the two germline ends. In germline, CDR1 is LNHDA, CDR2 SQIVND (reference sequence). CDR3 sequence reads: CASSISRSYEQYF. CDR3 bases: TGTGCCAGTAGTATTAGTCGAAGCTACGAGCAGTACTTC.

V gene TRBV7-8 combines with J gene TRBJ2-1, with 9 bases that match TRBD2. Germline V gives CDR1 SGHVS, CDR2 FQNEAQ. With V trimmed by 1 base and J by 6 bases, 4 bases remained unmatched. The CDR3 totals 15 residues. The CDR3 loop reads CASSLGGGRANEQFF. The DNA of the CDR3 is TGTGCCAGCAGCTTAGGGGGCGGGAGGGCCAATGAGCAGTTCTTC.

The chain couples TRBV28 to TRBJ2-7; TRBD1 agrees at 7 bases. The V segment lost 8 bases and the J segment 2 bases; nucleotides outside the gene matches: 12. The CDR3 length is 15 residues. CDR1 MDHEN and CDR2 SYDVKM come from the germline V gene. The CDR3 DNA is TGTGCCAGCTCTGATCCAGGGACAGCCCCCTACGAGCAGTACTTC. Protein: CASSDPGTAPYEQYF. Based on the CDR3 plus reference TRBV28 and TRBJ2-7, the full variable domain is DVKVTQSSRYLVKRTGEKVFLECVQDMDHENMFWYRQDPGLGLRLIYFSYDVKMKEKGDIPEGYSVSREKKERFSLILESASTNQTSMYLCASSDPGTAPYEQYFGPGTRLTVT.

Only one count was recorded for this clone. This chain links TRBV19 with TRBJ2-2; no reliable D call. The CDR3 loop spans 12 amino acids. CDR1 LNHDA and CDR2 SQIVND come from the germline V gene (reference sequence). Trimming removed 3 bases from V and 7 bases from J, with 6 bases in between. The CDR3 sequence is CASSMRSGELFF. The CDR3 nucleotides read TGTGCCAGTAGTATGAGGAGCGGGGAGCTGTTTTTT.

The J gene is TRBJ2-7, the V gene TRBV12-5, with 14 bases aligning to TRBD2. The CDR3 spans 19 residues. Germline loops: CDR1 LGHNT, CDR2 FRNRAP. V was clipped by 7 bases and J by 4 bases; unmatched bases: 18. The DNA of the CDR3 is TGTGCTAGTGACGCGGTCTCGTGCGGGACTAGCGGGAGTGGGTACGAGCAGTACTTC. Its translation is CASDAVSCGTSGSGYEQYF.

The V gene is TRBV6-6, the J gene TRBJ2-1; 16 nucleotides match TRBD2. CDR3 length equals 16 residues. V trimming: 6 bases; J trimming: 7 bases; junction bases outside the gene matches: 6. Germline-derived CDR1 and CDR2 are MNHNY and SVGAGI (reference sequence). The CDR3 DNA is TGTGCCAGCAGAGGGGGACTAGCGGGAGGGGTGAATGAGCAGTTCTTC. Residues: CASRGGLAGGVNEQFF.

The V and J genes are TRBV4-3 and TRBJ2-7; 10 bases match TRBD2. This CDR3 is built from 17 residues. From germline, CDR1 is LGHNA and CDR2 YSLEER. The V and J ends lost 0 bases and 6 bases, in that order; junction bases with no gene match: 11. Here the CDR3 DNA reads TGCGCCAGCAGCCAAGATAGGGGGACTAGCGTCGCAAGCGAGCAGTACTTC. Translating it yields CASSQDRGTSVASEQYF.

The sample holds a few counts of this clone. V is TRBV7-2 and J is TRBJ2-1, with 10 bases matching TRBD2. With V trimmed by 5 bases and J by 9 bases, 13 bases remained unmatched. Germline CDR1 SGHTA, CDR2 FQGNSA. This CDR3 has 16 residues. CDR3 sequence (DNA): TGTGCCAGCAGCACCCTAGCGGGAGTAGCAGTCTTTGAGCAGTTCTTC. Translating it yields CASSTLAGVAVFEQFF.

This clone has just one count. The rearrangement joins TRBV6-2 or TRBV6-3 to TRBJ1-5; 8 nucleotides line up with TRBD1. The CDR3 is 16 amino acids. Trimming removed 3 bases from V and 10 bases from J; junction bases left unmatched: 14. The germline gives CDR1 MNHEY, CDR2 SVGEGT. As DNA, the CDR3 is TGTGCCAGCAGTTATGGACAGGGCGCTAGGAGTGCTCCCCAGCATTTT. Its protein product is CASSYGQGARSAPQHF.

This clone was picked up a small number of times. This chain joins TRBV27 and TRBJ2-7, with D possibly TRBD1 on 6 matching bases. Germline CDR1 reads MNHEY; CDR2 reads SMNVEV (reference sequence). This CDR3 has 15 amino acids. V dropped 6 bases and J dropped 5 bases, with 20 bases sitting between them. CDR3 DNA: TGTGCCAGCAGCCAGCCCGGACAGACCATCCACGAGCAGTACTTC. The encoded protein is CASSQPGQTIHEQYF.

V and J are TRBV28 and TRBJ2-5; 10 bases agree with TRBD1. After removal of 8 bases from V and 1 base from J, the junction contained 7 bases not matched to a gene. The CDR3 spans 15 residues. CDR1 and CDR2 from the germline V gene are MDHEN and SYDVKM. The CDR3 nucleotides read TGTGCCAGCTCCGGCCGGGACAGGGGCCAAGAGACCCAGTACTTC. Translating gives CASSGRDRGQETQYF.

The chain employs TRBV19 and TRBJ2-1, with no clear D. V lost 3 bases and J lost 0, with 6 bases in between. CDR1 LNHDA and CDR2 SQIVND come from the germline V gene (reference sequence). CDR3 length: 14 amino acids. CDR3: CASSMWSSYNEQFF. In DNA, the CDR3 is TGTGCCAGTAGTATGTGGAGCTCCTACAATGAGCAGTTCTTC.

The rearrangement uses TRBV29-1 and TRBJ2-5; possible D gene TRBD2, 5 bases. Germline CDR1 SQVTM, CDR2 ANQGSEA. This CDR3 contains 12 residues. V was pared by 4 bases and J by 7 bases, with 13 bases between. The CDR3 loop reads CSVGTARGTQYF. DNA for the CDR3: TGCAGCGTTGGAACAGCCCGGGGGACCCAGTACTTC.